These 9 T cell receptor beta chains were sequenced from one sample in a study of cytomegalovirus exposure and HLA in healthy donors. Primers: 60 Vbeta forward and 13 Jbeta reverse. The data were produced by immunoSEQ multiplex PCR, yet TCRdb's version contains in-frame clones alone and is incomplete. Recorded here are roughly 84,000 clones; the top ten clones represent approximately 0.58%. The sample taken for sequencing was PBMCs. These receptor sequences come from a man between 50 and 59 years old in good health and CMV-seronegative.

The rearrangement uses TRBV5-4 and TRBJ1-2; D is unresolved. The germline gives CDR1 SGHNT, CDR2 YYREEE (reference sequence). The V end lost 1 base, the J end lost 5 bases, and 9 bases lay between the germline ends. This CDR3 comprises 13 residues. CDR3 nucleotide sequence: TGTGCCAGCAGCTTGCGGTACGAGTATGGCTACACCTTC. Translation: CASSLRYEYGYTF.

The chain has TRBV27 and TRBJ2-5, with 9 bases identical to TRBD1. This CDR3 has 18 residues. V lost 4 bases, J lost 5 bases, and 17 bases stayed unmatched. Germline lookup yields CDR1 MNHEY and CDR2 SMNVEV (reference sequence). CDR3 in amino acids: CASSSRSTGGGLVETQYF. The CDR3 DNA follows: TGTGCCAGCAGTTCTCGTTCGACAGGGGGAGGCCTAGTTGAGACCCAGTACTTC.

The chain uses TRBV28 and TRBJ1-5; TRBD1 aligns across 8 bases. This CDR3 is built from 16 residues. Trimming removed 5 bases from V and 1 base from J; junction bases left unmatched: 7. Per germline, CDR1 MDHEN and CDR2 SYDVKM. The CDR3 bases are TGTGCCAGCAGTCAAGACAGGGGCGAAAGCAATCAGCCCCAGCATTTT. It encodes CASSQDRGESNQPQHF. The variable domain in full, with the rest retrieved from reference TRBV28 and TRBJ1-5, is DVKVTQSSRYLVKRTGEKVFLECVQDMDHENMFWYRQDPGLGLRLIYFSYDVKMKEKGDIPEGYSVSREKKERFSLILESASTNQTSMYLCASSQDRGESNQPQHFGDGTRLSIL.

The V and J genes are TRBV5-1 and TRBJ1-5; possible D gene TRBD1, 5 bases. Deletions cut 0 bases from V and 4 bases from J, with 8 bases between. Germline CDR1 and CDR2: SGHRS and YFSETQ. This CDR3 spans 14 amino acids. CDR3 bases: TGCGCCAGCAGCTTGGACGGGGGGAATCAGCCCCAGCATTTT. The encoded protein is CASSLDGGNQPQHF.

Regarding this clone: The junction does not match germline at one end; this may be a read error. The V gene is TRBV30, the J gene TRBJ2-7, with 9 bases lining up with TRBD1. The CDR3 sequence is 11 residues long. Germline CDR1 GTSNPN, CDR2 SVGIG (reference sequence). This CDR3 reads CAWSGGQGPHF. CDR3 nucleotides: TGTGCCTGGAGTGGGGGACAGGGCCCGCACTTC.

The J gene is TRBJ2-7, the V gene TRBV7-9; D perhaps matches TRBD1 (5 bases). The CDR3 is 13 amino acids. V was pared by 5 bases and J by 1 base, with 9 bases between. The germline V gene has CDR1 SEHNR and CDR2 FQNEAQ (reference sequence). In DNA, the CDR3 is TGTGCCAGCAGCCGGACACCTTCCTACGAGCAGTACTTC. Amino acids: CASSRTPSYEQYF.

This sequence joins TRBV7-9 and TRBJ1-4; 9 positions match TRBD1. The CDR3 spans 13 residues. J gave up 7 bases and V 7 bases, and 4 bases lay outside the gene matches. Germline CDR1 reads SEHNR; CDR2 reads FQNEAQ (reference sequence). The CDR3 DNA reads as TGTGCCAGCATGGGGACAGGGTCTGAAAAACTGTTTTTT. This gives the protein CASMGTGSEKLFF.

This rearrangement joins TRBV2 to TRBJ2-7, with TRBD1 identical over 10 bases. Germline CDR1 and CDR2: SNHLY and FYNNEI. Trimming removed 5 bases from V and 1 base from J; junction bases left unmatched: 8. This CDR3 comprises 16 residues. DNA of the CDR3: TGTGCCAGCAGTACAGGGACAGGGGCGAGTTCCTACGAGCAGTACTTC. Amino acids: CASSTGTGASSYEQYF.

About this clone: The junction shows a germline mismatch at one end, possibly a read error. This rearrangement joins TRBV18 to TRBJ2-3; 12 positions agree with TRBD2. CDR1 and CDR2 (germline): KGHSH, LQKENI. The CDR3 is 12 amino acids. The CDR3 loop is CASSRTSGAGIF. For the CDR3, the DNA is TGTGCCAGCTCGAGGACTAGCGGGGCCGGTATCTTT.